One and the same sample provided the 19 T cell receptor beta chains below, sequenced in a study of beta chain features in type 1 diabetes. Expressed TCRB transcripts got sequenced, as all isolated RNA was reverse transcribed. The repertoire was sequenced with immunoSEQ multiplex PCR; TCRdb's copy has only in-frame clones and lacks some. The data hold 400,000 to 500,000 clones, with about 15% observed a single time. The sequencing sample was made of naive CD4+ T cells from blood. The receptors were sampled from a man younger than 45 in good health.

The sample holds a few counts of this clone. The rearrangement joins TRBV7-9 to TRBJ2-2; D unresolved. V was trimmed by 5 bases and J by 1 base, leaving 8 bases between them. The CDR3 length is 14 residues. In germline, CDR1 is SEHNR, CDR2 FQNEAQ (reference sequence). DNA for the CDR3: TGTGCCAGCAGCAAGGACCTGAACACCGGGGAGCTGTTTTTT. Encoded protein: CASSKDLNTGELFF. Based on the CDR3 plus reference TRBV7-9 and TRBJ2-2, the full variable domain is DTGVSQNPRHKITKRGQNVTFRCDPISEHNRLYWYRQTLGQGPEFLTYFQNEAQLEKSRLLSDRFSAERPKGSFSTLEIQRTEQGDSAMYLCASSKDLNTGELFFGEGSRLTVL.

The V and J genes are TRBV6-5 and TRBJ1-2; the match to TRBD1 covers 9 bases. The germline V gene encodes CDR1 MNHEY and CDR2 SVGAGI. The CDR3 is 12 amino acids. The J segment lost 6 bases and the V segment lost 5 bases, leaving 1 base of the junction unmatched. CDR3 loop: CASSRQGDGYTF. The CDR3 bases are TGTGCCAGCAGTCGACAGGGGGATGGCTACACCTTC.

This clone appeared many times. CDR3 DNA sequence: TGTGCCAGCAGCGCGCGGGGACAGGGGACCGTAGCCAAAAACATTCAGTACTTC. Its protein is CASSARGQGTVAKNIQYF. V gene TRBV5-6 combines with J gene TRBJ2-4; TRBD1 aligns across 10 bases. Germline V gene data show CDR1 as SGHDT and CDR2 as YYEEEE. The CDR3 covers 18 residues. V lost 4 bases, J lost 0 bases, and 10 bases stayed unmatched.

The rearrangement links TRBV7-9 to TRBJ2-5; D unclear. The CDR3 covers 13 residues. Germline V gene sequence: CDR1 SEHNR, CDR2 FQNEAQ (reference sequence). V lost 1 base and J 6 bases, leaving 9 bases between the germline ends. CDR3 nucleotide sequence: TGTGCCAGCAGCTTAGGGGGTTCGCAGACCCAGTACTTC. Its protein product is CASSLGGSQTQYF.

This clone was counted a few times. V and J are TRBV25-1 and TRBJ2-6; D is undetermined. CDR1 is MGHDK and CDR2 is SYGVNS in the germline V gene. The CDR3 covers 15 residues. V shed 0 bases and J shed 4 bases, with 7 bases lying between them. CDR3 in DNA: TGTGCCAGCAGTGAATATAAGGCCGGGGCCAACGTCCTGACTTTC. Protein sequence: CASSEYKAGANVLTF.

The chain is built from TRBV4-1 and TRBJ1-2, with 7 bases that match TRBD1. This CDR3 contains 15 residues. The J segment lost 12 bases and the V segment lost 0 bases, leaving 13 bases of the junction unmatched. From germline, CDR1 is MGHRA and CDR2 YSYEKL. The CDR3: CASSQDGQATVMDTF. The DNA of the CDR3 is TGCGCCAGCAGCCAAGATGGACAGGCTACTGTAATGGACACCTTC.

This clone was seen a handful of times. The J gene is TRBJ2-7, the V gene TRBV13; TRBD2 might be the D (5 bases). Germline CDR1 PRHDT, CDR2 FYEKMQ (reference sequence). CDR3 size: 13 residues. Trimming removed 4 bases at V and 6 bases at J, with 13 bases between. The CDR3 loop reads CASSYLAPSEQYF. CDR3 coding DNA: TGTGCCAGCAGCTACCTAGCTCCCTCCGAGCAGTACTTC.

Only a few counts were recorded for this clone. The chain joins TRBV19 to TRBJ2-4, with 9 positions matching TRBD1. Trimming took 6 bases from V and 5 from J; bases not matched to a gene: 5. The germline V gene has CDR1 LNHDA and CDR2 SQIVND (reference sequence). CDR3 length: 14 amino acids. CDR3 amino acids: CASRGQGSQNIQYF. CDR3 nucleotides: TGTGCCAGTAGGGGACAGGGCTCCCAAAACATTCAGTACTTC.

This clone has more than one count but fewer than ten. Within the sample, other DNA sequences also encode this same CDR3. V is TRBV30 and J is TRBJ1-5; D might be TRBD1 (6 bases). Germline CDR1 is GTSNPN and CDR2 is SVGIG (reference sequence). This CDR3 spans 13 amino acids. The ends were cut back, 3 bases at V and 4 bases at J, with 10 bases in the middle. CDR3 in amino acids: CAWSGQPNQPQHF. The CDR3 coding sequence is TGTGCCTGGAGCGGACAGCCGAATCAGCCCCAGCATTTT.

This chain connects TRBV4-3 to TRBJ2-3, with D maybe TRBD2 (6 bases). This CDR3 region has 15 residues. V was trimmed by 1 base and J by 0 bases, leaving 8 bases between them. CDR1 and CDR2 from the germline V gene are LGHNA and YSLEER. The CDR3 DNA is TGCGCCAGCAGCCAAGGCGGGGTTAGCACAGATACGCAGTATTTT. Translation gives CASSQGGVSTDTQYF.

The rearrangement joins TRBV6-5 to TRBJ2-5; 8 nucleotides align to TRBD1. This CDR3 has 15 amino acids. Per the germline V gene, CDR1 is MNHEY and CDR2 is SVGAGI. The ends lost 6 bases at V and 0 bases at J; junction bases unmatched: 6. This chain's CDR3 is CASRSTGAYQETQYF. DNA for the CDR3: TGTGCCAGCAGGTCGACAGGGGCCTACCAAGAGACCCAGTACTTC.

The table lists this clone with a count of one. The chain is built from TRBV30 and TRBJ1-2; D is perhaps TRBD1 (5 bases). The CDR3 has 13 amino acids. V was pared by 2 bases and J by 7 bases, with 14 bases between. CDR1 GTSNPN and CDR2 SVGIG come from the germline V gene (reference sequence). CDR3 region: CAWSSFQGTGYTF. DNA of the CDR3: TGTGCCTGGAGTTCCTTCCAGGGAACTGGCTACACCTTC.

This clone has ten or more counts. The chain recombines TRBV23-1 with TRBJ2-1; D is possibly TRBD2 (6 bases). TRBV23-1 is identified as an open reading frame with a role that is uncertain. The CDR3 loop spans 13 amino acids. Deletions cut 0 bases from V and 7 bases from J, with 7 bases between. DNA for the CDR3: TGCGCCAGCAGTCAATCGGGGGGAAATGAGCAGTTCTTC. It translates to CASSQSGGNEQFF.

The CDR3 coding sequence is TGTGCCAGCAGCCTAGTGACAGTCAATGAGCAGTTCTTC. Protein sequence: CASSLVTVNEQFF. This rearrangement joins TRBV7-2 to TRBJ2-1, with a tentative D call TRBD1 (5 bases). CDR1 is SGHTA, CDR2 FQGNSA, per germline. The V and J ends lost 5 bases and 6 bases respectively, with 11 bases between them. This CDR3 is built from 13 residues.

This clone appeared a few times. The chain joins TRBV7-2 to TRBJ2-3, with D possibly being TRBD1 (6 bases). Trimming left V 4 bases short and J 2 bases short, with 16 bases between. The CDR3 contains 16 residues. Germline CDR1 SGHTA, CDR2 FQGNSA. The CDR3 spells CASSSRTGTNTDTQYF. CDR3 nucleotide sequence: TGTGCCAGCAGCTCGAGAACCGGGACAAACACAGATACGCAGTATTTT.

Only a few counts were recorded for this clone. The chain joins TRBV9 to TRBJ2-7; 7 nucleotides align to TRBD2. The germline V gene encodes CDR1 SGDLS and CDR2 YYNGEE. The CDR3 runs 16 residues. The V and J ends lost 0 bases and 2 bases, in that order; junction bases with no gene match: 8. The CDR3 region is CASSVVGRERTYEQYV. The CDR3 DNA reads TGTGCCAGCAGCGTAGTGGGGCGGGAGAGAACCTACGAGCAGTACGTC.

This clone was detected a few times. Other DNA sequences in the same sample also yield this CDR3. Here the CDR3 reads CASSSLAGGYTDTQYF. The CDR3 DNA reads as TGTGCCAGCAGCTCTCTAGCGGGGGGGTACACAGATACGCAGTATTTT. The chain recombines TRBV7-2 with TRBJ2-3; TRBD2 aligns across 12 bases. Germline CDR1 is SGHTA and CDR2 is FQGNSA. The length of the CDR3 is 16 residues. Trimming took 4 bases from V and 2 from J; bases not matched to a gene: 4.

This clone was seen only a few times. The V gene is TRBV5-4, the J gene TRBJ2-4, with D unresolved. The CDR3 is 13 residues long. The germline V gene encodes CDR1 SGHNT and CDR2 YYREEE (reference sequence). The germline V and J ends were trimmed by 1 base and 5 bases, with 7 bases remaining between them. CDR3 nucleotide sequence: TGTGCCAGCAGCTTGACAGCTCAAAACATTCAGTACTTC. Protein sequence: CASSLTAQNIQYF.

In DNA, the CDR3 is TGTGCCAGCAGTTTGGCAAGGGGCTATGGCTACACCTTC. Its protein is CASSLARGYGYTF. This chain uses TRBV28 with TRBJ1-2, with D maybe TRBD1 (5 bases). This CDR3 has 13 residues. CDR1 and CDR2 from the germline V gene are MDHEN and SYDVKM. The V and J ends lost 3 bases and 4 bases respectively, with 9 bases between them.